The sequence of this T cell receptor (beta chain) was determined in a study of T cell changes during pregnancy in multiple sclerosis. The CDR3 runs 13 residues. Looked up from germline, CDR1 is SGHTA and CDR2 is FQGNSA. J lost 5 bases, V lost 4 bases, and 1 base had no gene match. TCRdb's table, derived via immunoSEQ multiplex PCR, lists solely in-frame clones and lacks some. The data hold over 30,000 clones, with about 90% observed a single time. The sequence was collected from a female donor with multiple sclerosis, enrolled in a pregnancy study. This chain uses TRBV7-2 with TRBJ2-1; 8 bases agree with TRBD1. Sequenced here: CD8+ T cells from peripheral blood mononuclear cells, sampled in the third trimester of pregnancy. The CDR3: CASSSDRDNEQFF. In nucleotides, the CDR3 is TGTGCCAGCAGCTCGGACAGGGACAATGAGCAGTTCTTC.